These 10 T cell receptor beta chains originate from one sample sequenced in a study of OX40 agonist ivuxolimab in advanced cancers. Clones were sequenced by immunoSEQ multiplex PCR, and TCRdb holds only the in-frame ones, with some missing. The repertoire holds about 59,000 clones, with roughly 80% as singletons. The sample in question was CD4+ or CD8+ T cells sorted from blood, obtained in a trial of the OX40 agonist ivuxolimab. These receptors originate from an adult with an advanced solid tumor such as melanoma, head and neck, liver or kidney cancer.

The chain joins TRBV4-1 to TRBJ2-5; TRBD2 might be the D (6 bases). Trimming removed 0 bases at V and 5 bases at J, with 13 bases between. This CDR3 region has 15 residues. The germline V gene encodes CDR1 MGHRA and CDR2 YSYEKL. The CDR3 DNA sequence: TGCGCCAGCAGCCAAGAATCAATGGGGAGGGAGACCCAGTACTTC. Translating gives CASSQESMGRETQYF.

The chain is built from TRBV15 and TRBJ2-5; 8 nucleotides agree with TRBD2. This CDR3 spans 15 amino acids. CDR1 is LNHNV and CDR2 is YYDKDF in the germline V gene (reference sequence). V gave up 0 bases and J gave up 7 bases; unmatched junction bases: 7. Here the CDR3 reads CATSRDSGGYGTQYF. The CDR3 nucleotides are TGTGCCACCAGCAGAGACAGCGGGGGTTATGGGACCCAGTACTTC.

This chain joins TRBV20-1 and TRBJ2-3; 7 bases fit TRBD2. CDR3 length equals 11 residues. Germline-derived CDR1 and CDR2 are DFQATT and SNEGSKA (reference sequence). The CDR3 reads CSPGRGDTQYF. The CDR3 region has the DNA TGCAGCCCGGGGAGGGGAGATACGCAGTATTTT.

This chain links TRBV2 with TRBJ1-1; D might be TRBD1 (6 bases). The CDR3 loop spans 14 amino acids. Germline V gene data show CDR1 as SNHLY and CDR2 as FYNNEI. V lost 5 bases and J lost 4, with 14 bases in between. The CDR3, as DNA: TGTGCCAGCAGTCAGACAGGATTTGGCACTGAAGCTTTCTTT. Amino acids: CASSQTGFGTEAFF.

The CDR3 nucleotides are TGCGCCAGCAGTCGGTTGGGTAACTATAATTCACCCCTCCACTTT. This encodes CASSRLGNYNSPLHF. The chain employs TRBV5-1 and TRBJ1-6; no definite D call. The CDR3 is made up of 15 amino acids. V shed 5 bases and J shed 3 bases, with 12 bases lying between them. In germline, CDR1 is SGHRS, CDR2 YFSETQ.

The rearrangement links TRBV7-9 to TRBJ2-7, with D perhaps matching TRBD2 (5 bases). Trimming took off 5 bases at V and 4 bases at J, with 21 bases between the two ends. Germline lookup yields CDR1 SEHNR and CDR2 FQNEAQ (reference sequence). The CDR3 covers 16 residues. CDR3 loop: CASSQEDSRRPYEQYF. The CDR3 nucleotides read TGTGCCAGCAGCCAAGAGGACTCACGTCGCCCTTACGAGCAGTACTTC.

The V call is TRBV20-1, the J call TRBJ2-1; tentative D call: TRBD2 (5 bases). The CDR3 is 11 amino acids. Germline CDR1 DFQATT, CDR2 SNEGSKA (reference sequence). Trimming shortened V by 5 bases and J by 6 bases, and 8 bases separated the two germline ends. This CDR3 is CSAAGINEQFF. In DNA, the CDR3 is TGCAGTGCTGCCGGGATCAATGAGCAGTTCTTC.

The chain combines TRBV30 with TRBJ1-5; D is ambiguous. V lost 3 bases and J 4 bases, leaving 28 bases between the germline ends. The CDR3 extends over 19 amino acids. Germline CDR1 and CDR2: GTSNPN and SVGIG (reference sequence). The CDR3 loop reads CAWSKPSLLTPRGNQPQHF. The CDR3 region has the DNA TGTGCCTGGAGCAAACCGTCCCTTCTGACTCCGCGAGGGAATCAGCCCCAGCATTTT.

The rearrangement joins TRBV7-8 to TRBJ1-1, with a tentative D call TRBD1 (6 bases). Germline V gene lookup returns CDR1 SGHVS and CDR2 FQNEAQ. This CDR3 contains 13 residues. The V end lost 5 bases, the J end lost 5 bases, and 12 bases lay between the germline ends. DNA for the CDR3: TGTGCCAGCAGCCCCACCAGGGGTACTGAAGCTTTCTTT. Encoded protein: CASSPTRGTEAFF.

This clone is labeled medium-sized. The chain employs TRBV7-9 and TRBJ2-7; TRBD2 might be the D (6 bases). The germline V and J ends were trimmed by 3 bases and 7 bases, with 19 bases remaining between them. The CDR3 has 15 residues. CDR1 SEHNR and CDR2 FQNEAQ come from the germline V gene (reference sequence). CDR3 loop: CASSLERLVAGEQYF. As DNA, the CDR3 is TGTGCCAGCAGCTTGGAGAGACTCGTCGCGGGGGAGCAGTACTTC.